This TCR beta chain was found in a study of identical twins. Germline CDR1 and CDR2: SGHRS and YFSETQ. CDR3 length equals 15 residues. Trimming shortened V by 2 bases and J by 2 bases, and 12 bases separated the two germline ends. Through template switching, a universal primer site was introduced, and the cDNA contained unique molecular identifiers. TCRdb re-called the 5' RACE reads with MiXCR, one entry per CDR3 protein. The profile covers about 720,000 distinct CDR3 sequences, with about 9.4% appearing a single time and more than 0.75% taken by the ten largest. These same data were also listed under a study on yellow fever vaccine responses in identical twins.

The chain has TRBV5-1 and TRBJ2-3, with a weak D call TRBD2 (5 bases). The sequencing input was PBMCs. The sequence came from a woman aged 18-30 years in good health. The CDR3 protein is CASSFRVDFTDTQYF. The CDR3 nucleotides are TGCGCCAGCAGCTTCAGAGTGGACTTCACAGATACGCAGTATTTT.